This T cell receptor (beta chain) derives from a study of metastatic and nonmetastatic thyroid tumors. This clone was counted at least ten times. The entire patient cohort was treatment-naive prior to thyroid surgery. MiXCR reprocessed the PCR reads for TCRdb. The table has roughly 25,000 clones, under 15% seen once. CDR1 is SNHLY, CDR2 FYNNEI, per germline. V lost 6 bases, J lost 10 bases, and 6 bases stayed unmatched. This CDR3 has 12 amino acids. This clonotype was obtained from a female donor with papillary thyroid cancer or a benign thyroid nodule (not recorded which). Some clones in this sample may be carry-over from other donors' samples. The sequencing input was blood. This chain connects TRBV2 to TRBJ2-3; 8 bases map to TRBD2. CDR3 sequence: CASRGLEIAQYF. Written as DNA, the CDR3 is TGTGCCAGCAGGGGACTAGAAATCGCGCAGTATTTT.